This paragraph reports one T cell receptor (beta chain). Its cognate antigen is unknown. The sample is drawn from a study of T cell responses to AZD1222 COVID-19 vaccine. On the study more broadly: Recipients boosted at about 4 weeks or about 12 weeks are pooled. Whole-study results and caveats: Reportedly, close to half of spike-specific TCRs are directed against unmutated variant regions.

Trimming left V 4 bases short and J 5 bases short, with 15 bases between. Germline V lookup: CDR1 LNHDA, CDR2 SQIVND (reference sequence). CDR3 length equals 15 residues. Assay used: immunoSEQ multiplex PCR; TCRdb lists only in-frame clones, some missing. Altogether roughly 96,000 clones are present, roughly nine tenths being singletons, with the ten largest covering roughly 1.5%. The source was peripheral blood, collected on day 0 of AZD1222 vaccination. The rearrangement joins TRBV19 to TRBJ2-1; the D gene is possibly TRBD1 (5 bases). The TCR originated in an adult in good health. This chain's CDR3 is CASSSQGLSNNEQFF. CDR3 in DNA: TGTGCCAGTAGTAGTCAGGGTTTATCTAACAATGAGCAGTTCTTC. The full variable domain, with the rest looked up from reference TRBV19 and TRBJ2-1, is DGGITQSPKYLFRKEGQNVTLSCEQNLNHDAMYWYRQDPGQGLRLIYYSQIVNDFQKGDIAEGYSVSREKKESFPLTVTSAQKNPTAFYLCASSSQGLSNNEQFFGPGTRLTVL.